This T cell receptor beta chain came from a study of blood T cell repertoires in COVID-19. The junction had 4 bases not matched to a gene; V was cut back by 9 bases and J by 8 bases. CDR3 length: 11 amino acids. Germline CDR1 is MNHEY and CDR2 is SMNVEV (reference sequence). Profiled with immunoSEQ multiplex PCR; TCRdb holds only in-frame clones, not every one. The sample holds 300,000 or so clones; approximately 90% are singletons and the top ten take under 11%. Sequenced material: PBMCs or T cells enriched from blood (not recorded which). The chain combines TRBV27 with TRBJ1-2, with TRBD1 matching 9 bases. The TCR comes from a woman aged 18-29 years who had recovered from COVID-19. CDR3 region: CASGTGKGYTF. DNA for the CDR3: TGTGCCAGTGGGACAGGGAAAGGCTACACCTTC.